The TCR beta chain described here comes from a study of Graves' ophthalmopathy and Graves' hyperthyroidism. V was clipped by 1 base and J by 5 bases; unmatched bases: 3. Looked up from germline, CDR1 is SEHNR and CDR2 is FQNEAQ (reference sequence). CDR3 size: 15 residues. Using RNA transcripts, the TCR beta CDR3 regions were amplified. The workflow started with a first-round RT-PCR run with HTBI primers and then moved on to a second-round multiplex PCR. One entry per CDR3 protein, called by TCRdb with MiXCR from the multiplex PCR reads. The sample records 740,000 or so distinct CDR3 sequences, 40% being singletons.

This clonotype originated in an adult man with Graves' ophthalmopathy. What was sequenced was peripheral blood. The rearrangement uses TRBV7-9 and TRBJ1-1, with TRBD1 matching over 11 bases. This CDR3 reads CASSLGDRGETEAFF. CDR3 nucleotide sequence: TGTGCCAGCAGCTTAGGGGACAGGGGGGAGACTGAAGCTTTCTTT.